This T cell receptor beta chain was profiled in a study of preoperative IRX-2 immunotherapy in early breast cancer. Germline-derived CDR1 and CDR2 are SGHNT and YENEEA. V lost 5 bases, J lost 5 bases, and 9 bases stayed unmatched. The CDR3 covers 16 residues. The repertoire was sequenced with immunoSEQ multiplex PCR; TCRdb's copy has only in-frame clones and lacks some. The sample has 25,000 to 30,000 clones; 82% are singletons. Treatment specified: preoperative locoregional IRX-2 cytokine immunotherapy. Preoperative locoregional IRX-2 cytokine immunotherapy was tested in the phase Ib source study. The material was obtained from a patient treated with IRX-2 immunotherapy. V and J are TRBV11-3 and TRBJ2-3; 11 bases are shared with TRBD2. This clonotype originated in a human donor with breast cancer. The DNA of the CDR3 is TGTGCCAGCAGCATCCTACTGACTAGCGGGGTAGATACGCAGTATTTT. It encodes CASSILLTSGVDTQYF.